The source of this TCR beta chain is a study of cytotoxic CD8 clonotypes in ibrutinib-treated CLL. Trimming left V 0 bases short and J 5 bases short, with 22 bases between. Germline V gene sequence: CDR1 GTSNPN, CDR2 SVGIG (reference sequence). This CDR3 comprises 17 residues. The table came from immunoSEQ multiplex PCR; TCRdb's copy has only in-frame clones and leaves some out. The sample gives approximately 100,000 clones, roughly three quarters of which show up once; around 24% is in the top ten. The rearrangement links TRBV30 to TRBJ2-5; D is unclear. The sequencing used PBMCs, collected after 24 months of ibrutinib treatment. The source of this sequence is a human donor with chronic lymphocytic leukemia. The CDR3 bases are TGTGCCTGGAGTGTACGACCGTTGGCGGACCCGGAGGAGACCCAGTACTTC. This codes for CAWSVRPLADPEETQYF. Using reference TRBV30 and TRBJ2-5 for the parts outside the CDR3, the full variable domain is SQTIHQWPATLVQPVGSPLSLECTVEGTSNPNLYWYRQAAGRGLQLLFYSVGIGQISSEVPQNLSASRPQDRQFILSSKKLLLSDSGFYLCAWSVRPLADPEETQYFGPGTRLLVL.